The rows below give T cell receptor beta chains drawn from one sample of a study of early T cells in non-severe SARS-CoV-2 infection. MiXCR was run by TCRdb on the 5' RACE reads, yielding one entry per CDR3 protein. The profile covers about 64,000 distinct CDR3 sequences, with 18% appearing a single time and almost 9% taken by the ten largest. The specimen comprised whole blood, sampled at baseline. Source of these receptors: an adult who was a healthcare worker with PCR-confirmed SARS-CoV-2 infection or an uninfected control (not recorded which). The CDR3 runs from the conserved cysteine through the conserved F or W. The order of the fields is V gene, clone size, D gene, J gene, CDR3 length, CDR3 protein, CDR3 DNA. D genes are given only for firm matches. The size entry is marked missing in some rows and otherwise reads once, few, many or a size class.

v_gene: TRBV4-1; abundance: .; d_gene: .; j_gene: TRBJ2-3; len: 13; CDR3aa: CASSRIPTDTQYF; CDR3nt: TGCGCCAGCAGCCGGATCCCCACAGATACGCAGTATTTT
v_gene: TRBV20-1; abundance: few; d_gene: .; j_gene: TRBJ2-1; len: 10; CDR3aa: CSASYETKFF; CDR3nt: TGCAGTGCTAGTTACGAAACAAAGTTCTTC
v_gene: TRBV7-9; abundance: many; d_gene: TRBD2; j_gene: TRBJ2-1; len: 15; CDR3aa: CASRPTQRGINEQFF; CDR3nt: TGTGCCAGCAGACCGACACAGCGGGGAATCAATGAGCAGTTCTTC
v_gene: TRBV18; abundance: few; d_gene: .; j_gene: TRBJ2-2; len: 16; CDR3aa: CASSPPFGGNTGELFF; CDR3nt: TGTGCCAGCTCACCACCTTTCGGCGGAAACACCGGGGAGCTGTTTTTT
v_gene: TRBV5-1; abundance: .; d_gene: .; j_gene: TRBJ2-7; len: 14; CDR3aa: CASSLVGATYEQYF; CDR3nt: TGCGCCAGCAGCTTGGTAGGGGCCACCTACGAGCAGTACTTC
v_gene: TRBV20-1; abundance: few; d_gene: .; j_gene: TRBJ2-5; len: 14; CDR3aa: CSASLRTGLETQYF; CDR3nt: TGCAGTGCTAGCCTCCGCACAGGGCTAGAGACCCAGTACTTC
v_gene: TRBV6-6; abundance: few; d_gene: .; j_gene: TRBJ1-6; len: 16; CDR3aa: CASSYSQGISDSPLHF; CDR3nt: TGTGCCAGCAGTTATAGCCAGGGTATAAGTGATTCACCCCTCCACTTT
v_gene: TRBV6-6; abundance: many; d_gene: .; j_gene: TRBJ2-5; len: 12; CDR3aa: CASSSGQETQYF; CDR3nt: TGTGCCAGCAGCAGTGGACAAGAGACCCAGTACTTC
v_gene: TRBV5-6; abundance: few; d_gene: .; j_gene: TRBJ2-1; len: 20; CDR3aa: CASSLGFFNLGSGTYNEQFF; CDR3nt: TGTGCCAGCAGCTTGGGCTTTTTTAATTTGGGGTCCGGGACTTACAATGAGCAGTTCTTC
v_gene: TRBV4-2; abundance: .; d_gene: .; j_gene: TRBJ2-2; len: 17; CDR3aa: CASSHPGFGANTGELFF; CDR3nt: TGTGCCAGCAGCCACCCTGGGTTCGGCGCGAACACCGGGGAGCTGTTTTTT
v_gene: TRBV13; abundance: few; d_gene: .; j_gene: TRBJ1-1; len: 13; CDR3aa: CASSFLSNTEAFF; CDR3nt: TGTGCCAGCAGCTTTCTTTCTAACACTGAAGCTTTCTTT
v_gene: TRBV10-1; abundance: few; d_gene: .; j_gene: TRBJ2-7; len: 11; CDR3aa: CASSIGGEQYF; CDR3nt: TGCGCCAGCAGTATTGGGGGCGAGCAGTACTTC
v_gene: TRBV28; abundance: few; d_gene: .; j_gene: TRBJ2-7; len: 15; CDR3aa: CASSSPRTAAYEQYF; CDR3nt: TGTGCCAGCAGTTCCCCCAGGACAGCCGCCTACGAGCAGTACTTC
v_gene: TRBV28; abundance: medium-sized; d_gene: .; j_gene: TRBJ1-5; len: 15; CDR3aa: CASSYLLGSNQPQHF; CDR3nt: TGTGCCAGCAGTTACCTCCTGGGGAGCAATCAGCCCCAGCATTTT
v_gene: TRBV7-2; abundance: few; d_gene: TRBD2; j_gene: TRBJ2-1; len: 18; CDR3aa: CASSPSASGGASYNEQFF; CDR3nt: TGTGCCAGCAGCCCCTCCGCTAGCGGGGGGGCCTCCTACAATGAGCAGTTCTTC
v_gene: TRBV19; abundance: .; d_gene: .; j_gene: TRBJ2-2; len: 14; CDR3aa: CASRNQPMVGELFF; CDR3nt: TGTGCCAGTCGGAACCAGCCCATGGTCGGGGAGCTGTTTTTT
v_gene: TRBV10-3; abundance: .; d_gene: .; j_gene: TRBJ2-1; len: 16; CDR3aa: CAISAYLGPAYNEQFF; CDR3nt: TGTGCCATCAGTGCATATTTGGGACCAGCCTACAATGAGCAGTTCTTC
v_gene: TRBV3-1; abundance: .; d_gene: TRBD1; j_gene: TRBJ1-1; len: 14; CDR3aa: CASSYGQGGTEAFF; CDR3nt: TGTGCCAGCAGTTACGGACAGGGAGGCACTGAAGCTTTCTTT
v_gene: TRBV14; abundance: many; d_gene: TRBD2; j_gene: TRBJ2-1; len: 19; CDR3aa: CASSQDSPQLAGVGDEQFF; CDR3nt: TGTGCCAGCAGCCAAGATTCCCCCCAACTAGCGGGGGTGGGAGATGAGCAGTTCTTC
v_gene: TRBV12-3/TRBV12-4; abundance: .; d_gene: .; j_gene: TRBJ2-5; len: 12; CDR3aa: CASSPSSETQYF; CDR3nt: TGTGCCAGCAGTCCCTCAAGCGAGACCCAGTACTTC
v_gene: TRBV6-6; abundance: .; d_gene: .; j_gene: TRBJ1-1; len: 12; CDR3aa: CASSTANTEAFF; CDR3nt: TGTGCCAGCAGCACCGCGAACACTGAAGCTTTCTTT
v_gene: TRBV5-1; abundance: .; d_gene: .; j_gene: TRBJ2-5; len: 14; CDR3aa: CASSLDLGGETQYF; CDR3nt: TGCGCCAGCAGCTTGGATTTAGGTGGAGAGACCCAGTACTTC
v_gene: TRBV29-1; abundance: many; d_gene: TRBD1; j_gene: TRBJ2-7; len: 15; CDR3aa: CSVAILRGSSYEQYF; CDR3nt: TGCAGCGTTGCCATCCTCAGGGGGAGCTCCTACGAGCAGTACTTC
v_gene: TRBV28; abundance: .; d_gene: .; j_gene: TRBJ1-2; len: 15; CDR3aa: CASTPPGGALEGYTF; CDR3nt: TGTGCCAGCACCCCCCCCGGGGGGGCTTTGGAAGGCTACACCTTC
v_gene: TRBV9; abundance: few; d_gene: .; j_gene: TRBJ2-3; len: 15; CDR3aa: CASSVGTMGTDTQYF; CDR3nt: TGTGCCAGCAGCGTAGGGACTATGGGCACAGATACGCAGTATTTT
v_gene: TRBV11-2; abundance: .; d_gene: TRBD2; j_gene: TRBJ2-1; len: 15; CDR3aa: CASSPLAGKVDEQFF; CDR3nt: TGTGCCAGCAGCCCTCTAGCGGGAAAGGTCGATGAGCAGTTCTTC
v_gene: TRBV5-5; abundance: once; d_gene: .; j_gene: TRBJ2-6; len: 16; CDR3aa: CASSLTWRDGANVLTF; CDR3nt: TGTGCCAGCAGCTTGACCTGGAGGGATGGGGCCAACGTCCTGACTTTC
v_gene: TRBV6-5; abundance: few; d_gene: .; j_gene: TRBJ2-7; len: 15; CDR3aa: CASSPRGLGTYEQYF; CDR3nt: TGTGCCAGCAGCCCTCGAGGGCTGGGCACCTACGAGCAGTACTTC
v_gene: TRBV7-6; abundance: .; d_gene: .; j_gene: TRBJ2-5; len: 15; CDR3aa: CASSLELGGGETQYF; CDR3nt: TGTGCCAGCAGCTTAGAGCTGGGAGGGGGAGAGACCCAGTACTTC
v_gene: TRBV6-2/TRBV6-3; abundance: few; d_gene: .; j_gene: TRBJ1-1; len: 14; CDR3aa: CASSYSQGHTEAFF; CDR3nt: TGTGCCAGCAGTTATAGCCAGGGGCACACTGAAGCTTTCTTT
v_gene: TRBV7-2; abundance: .; d_gene: TRBD1; j_gene: TRBJ2-2; len: 16; CDR3aa: CASSFAGTGRTGELFF; CDR3nt: TGTGCCAGCAGCTTTGCGGGGACAGGGCGGACCGGGGAGCTGTTTTTT
v_gene: TRBV5-4; abundance: .; d_gene: .; j_gene: TRBJ1-1; len: 18; CDR3aa: CASSQKTGTVAVDTEAFF; CDR3nt: TGTGCCAGCAGCCAAAAGACAGGAACGGTGGCTGTGGATACTGAAGCTTTCTTT
v_gene: TRBV10-3; abundance: .; d_gene: .; j_gene: TRBJ2-7; len: 15; CDR3aa: CAISESVAGGYEQYF; CDR3nt: TGTGCCATCAGTGAGTCGGTAGCAGGGGGGTACGAGCAGTACTTC
v_gene: TRBV20-1; abundance: many; d_gene: TRBD1; j_gene: TRBJ2-1; len: 14; CDR3aa: CSATTGSSYNEQFF; CDR3nt: TGCAGTGCTACGACAGGGAGCTCCTACAATGAGCAGTTCTTC
v_gene: TRBV10-2; abundance: .; d_gene: .; j_gene: TRBJ2-6; len: 12; CDR3aa: CASTDGANVLTF; CDR3nt: TGCGCCAGCACGGATGGGGCCAACGTCCTGACTTTC
v_gene: TRBV5-6; abundance: .; d_gene: .; j_gene: TRBJ2-4; len: 15; CDR3aa: CASSLAKGDKNIQYF; CDR3nt: TGTGCCAGCAGCTTGGCCAAAGGTGACAAAAACATTCAGTACTTC
v_gene: TRBV10-3; abundance: .; d_gene: TRBD2; j_gene: TRBJ2-3; len: 17; CDR3aa: CATSGTSGTTSTDTQYF; CDR3nt: TGTGCCACCTCCGGGACTAGCGGGACCACTAGCACAGATACGCAGTATTTT
v_gene: TRBV3-1; abundance: .; d_gene: TRBD1; j_gene: TRBJ1-1; len: 14; CDR3aa: CASRQGGFGTEAFF; CDR3nt: TGTGCCAGCAGACAGGGGGGCTTTGGGACTGAAGCTTTCTTT
v_gene: TRBV20-1; abundance: few; d_gene: TRBD1; j_gene: TRBJ1-6; len: 15; CDR3aa: CSASDRVEGNSPLHF; CDR3nt: TGCAGTGCTTCCGACAGGGTGGAAGGTAATTCACCCCTCCACTTT
v_gene: TRBV5-1; abundance: many; d_gene: .; j_gene: TRBJ2-1; len: 15; CDR3aa: CASSLVQENMGEQFF; CDR3nt: TGCGCCAGCAGCTTGGTACAGGAGAACATGGGTGAGCAGTTCTTC
v_gene: TRBV6-1; abundance: few; d_gene: .; j_gene: TRBJ1-1; len: 14; CDR3aa: CASSEALGGAEAFF; CDR3nt: TGTGCCAGCAGTGAAGCGCTAGGGGGGGCTGAAGCTTTCTTT
v_gene: TRBV6-1; abundance: few; d_gene: .; j_gene: TRBJ2-7; len: 14; CDR3aa: CASSDFGQNYEQYF; CDR3nt: TGTGCCAGCAGTGATTTCGGACAGAACTACGAGCAGTACTTC
v_gene: TRBV6-2/TRBV6-3; abundance: few; d_gene: TRBD1; j_gene: TRBJ2-6; len: 17; CDR3aa: CASSYWDRASGANVLTF; CDR3nt: TGTGCCAGCAGTTACTGGGACAGGGCTTCTGGGGCCAACGTCCTGACTTTC
v_gene: TRBV4-3; abundance: .; d_gene: .; j_gene: TRBJ1-2; len: 15; CDR3aa: CASSQDVGASYGYTF; CDR3nt: TGCGCCAGCAGCCAAGATGTGGGAGCCAGTTATGGCTACACCTTC
v_gene: TRBV7-9; abundance: .; d_gene: .; j_gene: TRBJ2-7; len: 16; CDR3aa: CASSSRREKTTYEQYF; CDR3nt: TGTGCCAGCAGCTCGCGTCGTGAGAAAACCACCTACGAGCAGTACTTC
v_gene: TRBV7-6; abundance: .; d_gene: .; j_gene: TRBJ2-6; len: 15; CDR3aa: CASSPGEAGANVLTF; CDR3nt: TGTGCCAGCAGCCCCGGGGAAGCTGGGGCCAACGTCCTGACTTTC
v_gene: TRBV7-2; abundance: .; d_gene: .; j_gene: TRBJ1-1; len: 12; CDR3aa: CASSPPLSEAFF; CDR3nt: TGTGCCAGCAGTCCCCCGCTGAGCGAAGCTTTCTTT
v_gene: TRBV18; abundance: once; d_gene: .; j_gene: TRBJ2-7; len: 16; CDR3aa: CASSPRSGQGVDEQYF; CDR3nt: TGTGCCAGCTCACCACGTTCCGGGCAGGGCGTGGATGAGCAGTACTTC
v_gene: TRBV10-3; abundance: medium-sized; d_gene: TRBD1; j_gene: TRBJ2-1; len: 14; CDR3aa: CATSEGQMYNEQFF; CDR3nt: TGTGCCACCAGCGAGGGACAGATGTACAATGAGCAGTTCTTC
v_gene: TRBV7-2; abundance: .; d_gene: .; j_gene: TRBJ2-1; len: 15; CDR3aa: CASSLEYSSYNEQFF; CDR3nt: TGTGCCAGCAGCTTAGAATACAGCTCCTACAATGAGCAGTTCTTC
v_gene: TRBV28; abundance: .; d_gene: .; j_gene: TRBJ1-2; len: 14; CDR3aa: CASQDPGRDYGYTF; CDR3nt: TGTGCCAGTCAGGACCCGGGCAGGGACTATGGCTACACCTTC
v_gene: TRBV12-3/TRBV12-4; abundance: .; d_gene: .; j_gene: TRBJ2-7; len: 15; CDR3aa: CASSPRRGMSYEQYF; CDR3nt: TGTGCCAGCAGTCCGCGTAGGGGGATGTCCTACGAGCAGTACTTC
v_gene: TRBV20-1; abundance: .; d_gene: .; j_gene: TRBJ1-1; len: 13; CDR3aa: CSAVRMLNTEAFF; CDR3nt: TGCAGTGCCGTGAGGATGTTGAACACTGAAGCTTTCTTT
v_gene: TRBV18; abundance: .; d_gene: .; j_gene: TRBJ2-2; len: 15; CDR3aa: CASSADRPNTGELFF; CDR3nt: TGTGCCAGCTCAGCTGACCGCCCGAACACCGGGGAGCTGTTTTTT